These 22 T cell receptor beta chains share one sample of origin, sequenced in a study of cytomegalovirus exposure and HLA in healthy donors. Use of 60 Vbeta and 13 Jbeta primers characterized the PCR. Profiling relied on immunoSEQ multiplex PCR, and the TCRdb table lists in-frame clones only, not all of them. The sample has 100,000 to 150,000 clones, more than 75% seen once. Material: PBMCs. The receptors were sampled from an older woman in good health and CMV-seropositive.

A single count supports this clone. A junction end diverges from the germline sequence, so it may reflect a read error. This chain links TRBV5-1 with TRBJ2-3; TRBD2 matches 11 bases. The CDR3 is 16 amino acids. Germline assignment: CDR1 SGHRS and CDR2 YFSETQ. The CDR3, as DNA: TGCGCCAGCAGCCCGGGGACTAGCGGTTCGACAGATACGCGGTATTTT. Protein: CASSPGTSGSTDTRYF.

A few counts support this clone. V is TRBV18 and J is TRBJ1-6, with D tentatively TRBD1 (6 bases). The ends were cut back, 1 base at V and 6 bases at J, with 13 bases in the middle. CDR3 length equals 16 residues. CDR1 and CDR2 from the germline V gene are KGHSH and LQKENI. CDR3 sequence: CASSPRAGATNSPLHF. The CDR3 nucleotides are TGTGCCAGCTCACCACGGGCGGGGGCGACTAATTCACCCCTCCACTTT.

DNA for the CDR3: TGTGCCTGGAGTGTCGACAGGGGGGAAAAAGCTTTCTTT. Translated: CAWSVDRGEKAFF. This chain joins TRBV30 and TRBJ1-1; 9 bases match TRBD1. Trimming took 0 bases from V and 9 from J; bases not matched to a gene: 5. Germline V CDR1 and CDR2: GTSNPN, SVGIG (reference sequence). The CDR3 has 13 residues.

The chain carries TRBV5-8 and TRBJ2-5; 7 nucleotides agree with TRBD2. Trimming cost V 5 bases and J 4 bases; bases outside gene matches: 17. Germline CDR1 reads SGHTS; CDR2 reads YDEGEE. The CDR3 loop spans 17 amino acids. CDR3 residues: CASRGGGHAGARETQYF. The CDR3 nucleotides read TGTGCCAGCAGGGGGGGAGGACACGCGGGAGCTCGAGAGACCCAGTACTTC.

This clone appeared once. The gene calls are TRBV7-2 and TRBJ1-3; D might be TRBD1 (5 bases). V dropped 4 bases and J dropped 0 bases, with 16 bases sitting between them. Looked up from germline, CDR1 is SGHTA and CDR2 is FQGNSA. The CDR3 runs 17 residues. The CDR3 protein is CASSSTPGLRSGNTIYF. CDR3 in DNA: TGTGCCAGCAGCTCCACTCCGGGACTCCGCTCTGGAAACACCATATATTTT.

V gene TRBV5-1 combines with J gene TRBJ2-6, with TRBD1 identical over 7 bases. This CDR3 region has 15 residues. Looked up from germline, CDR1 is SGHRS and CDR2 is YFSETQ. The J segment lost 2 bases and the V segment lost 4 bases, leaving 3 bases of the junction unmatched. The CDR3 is CASSGGQPGANVLTF. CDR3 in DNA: TGCGCCAGCAGCGGGGGACAGCCTGGGGCCAACGTCCTGACTTTC.

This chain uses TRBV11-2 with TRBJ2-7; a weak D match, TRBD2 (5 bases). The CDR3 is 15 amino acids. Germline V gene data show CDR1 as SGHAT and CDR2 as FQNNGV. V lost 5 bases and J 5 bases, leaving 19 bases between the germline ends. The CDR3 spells CASSPTRAIVHEQYF. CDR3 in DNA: TGTGCCAGCAGCCCCACGAGGGCAATCGTCCACGAGCAGTACTTC.

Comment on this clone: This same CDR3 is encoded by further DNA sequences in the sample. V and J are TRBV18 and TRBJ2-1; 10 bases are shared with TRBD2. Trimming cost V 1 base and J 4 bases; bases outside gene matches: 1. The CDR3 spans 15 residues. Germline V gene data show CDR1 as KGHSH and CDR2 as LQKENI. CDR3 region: CASSPLAGGYNEQFF. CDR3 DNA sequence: TGTGCCAGCTCACCACTAGCGGGAGGATACAATGAGCAGTTCTTC.

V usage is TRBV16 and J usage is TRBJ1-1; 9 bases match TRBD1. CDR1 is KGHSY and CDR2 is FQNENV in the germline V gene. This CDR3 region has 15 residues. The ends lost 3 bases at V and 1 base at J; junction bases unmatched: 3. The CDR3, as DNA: TGTGCCAGCAGCCACACGACAGGGGGGAACACTGAAGCTTTCTTT. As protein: CASSHTTGGNTEAFF.

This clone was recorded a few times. CDR3 loop: CASSSADRYEQYF. CDR3 sequence (DNA): TGTGCCAGCAGCTCCGCGGACAGATACGAGCAGTACTTC. The rearrangement links TRBV7-6 to TRBJ2-7; D is possibly TRBD1 (6 bases). The CDR3 consists of 13 residues. Trimming shortened V by 4 bases and J by 4 bases, and 11 bases separated the two germline ends. The germline gives CDR1 SGHVS, CDR2 FNYEAQ.

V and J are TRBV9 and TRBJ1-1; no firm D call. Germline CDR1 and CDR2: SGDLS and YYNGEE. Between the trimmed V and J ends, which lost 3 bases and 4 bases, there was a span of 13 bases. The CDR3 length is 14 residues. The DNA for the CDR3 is TGTGCCAGCAGCGCACAGTCAGGTTTCACTGAAGCTTTCTTT. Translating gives CASSAQSGFTEAFF.

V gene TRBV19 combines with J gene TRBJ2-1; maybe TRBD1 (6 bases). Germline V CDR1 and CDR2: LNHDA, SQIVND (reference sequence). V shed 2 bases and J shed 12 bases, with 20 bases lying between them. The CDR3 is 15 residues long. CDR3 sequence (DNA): TGTGCCAGTAGTATAAGCCGGGACATCGCAAGTGGGCAGTTCTTC. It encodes CASSISRDIASGQFF.

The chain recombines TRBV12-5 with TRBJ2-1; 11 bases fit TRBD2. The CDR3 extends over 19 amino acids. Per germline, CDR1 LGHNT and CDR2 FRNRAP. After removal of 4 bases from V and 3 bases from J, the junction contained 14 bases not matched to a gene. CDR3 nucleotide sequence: TGTGCTAGTGGTTCGCGGGGGCTAGCGGGAGGCCGAGACTACAATGAGCAGTTCTTC. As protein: CASGSRGLAGGRDYNEQFF. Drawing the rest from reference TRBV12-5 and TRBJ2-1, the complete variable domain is DARVTQTPRHKVTEMGQEVTMRCQPILGHNTVFWYRQTMMQGLELLAYFRNRAPLDDSGMPKDRFSAEMPDATLATLKIQPSEPRDSAVYFCASGSRGLAGGRDYNEQFFGPGTRLTVL.

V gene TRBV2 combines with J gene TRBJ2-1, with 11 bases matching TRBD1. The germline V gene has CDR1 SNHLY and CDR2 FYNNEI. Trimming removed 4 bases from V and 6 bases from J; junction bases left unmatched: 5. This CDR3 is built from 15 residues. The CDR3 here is CASSVGQGALNEQFF. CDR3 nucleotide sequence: TGTGCCAGCAGTGTCGGACAGGGGGCGCTCAATGAGCAGTTCTTC. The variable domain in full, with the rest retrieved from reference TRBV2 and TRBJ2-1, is EPEVTQTPSHQVTQMGQEVILRCVPISNHLYFYWYRQILGQKVEFLVSFYNNEISEKSEIFDDQFSVERPDGSNFTLKIRSTKLEDSAMYFCASSVGQGALNEQFFGPGTRLTVL.

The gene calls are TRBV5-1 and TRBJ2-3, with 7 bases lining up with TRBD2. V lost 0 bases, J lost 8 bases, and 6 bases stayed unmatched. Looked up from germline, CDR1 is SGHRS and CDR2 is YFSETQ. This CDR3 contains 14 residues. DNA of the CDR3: TGCGCCAGCAGCTTGGACACTGGGGAGGGTACGCAGTATTTT. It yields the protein CASSLDTGEGTQYF.

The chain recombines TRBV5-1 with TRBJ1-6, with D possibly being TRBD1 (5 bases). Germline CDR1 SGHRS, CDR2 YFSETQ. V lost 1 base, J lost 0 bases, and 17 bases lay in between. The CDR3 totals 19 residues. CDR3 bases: TGCGCCAGCAGCTTGACCCCGGCAAGGGGAGGCTCCTATAATTCACCCCTCCACTTT. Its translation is CASSLTPARGGSYNSPLHF.

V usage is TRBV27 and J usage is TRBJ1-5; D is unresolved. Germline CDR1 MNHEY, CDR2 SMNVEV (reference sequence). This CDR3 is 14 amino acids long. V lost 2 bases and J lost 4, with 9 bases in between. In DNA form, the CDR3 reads TGTGCCAGCAGTTTAATTGGAGGGAATCAGCCCCAGCATTTT. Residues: CASSLIGGNQPQHF.

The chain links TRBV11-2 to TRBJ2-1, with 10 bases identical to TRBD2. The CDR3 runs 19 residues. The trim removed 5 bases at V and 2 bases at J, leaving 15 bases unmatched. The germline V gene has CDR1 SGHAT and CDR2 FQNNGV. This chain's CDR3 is CASSASLRLAGVAYNEQFF. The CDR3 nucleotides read TGTGCCAGCAGCGCCAGCCTCAGGCTAGCGGGAGTCGCCTACAATGAGCAGTTCTTC.

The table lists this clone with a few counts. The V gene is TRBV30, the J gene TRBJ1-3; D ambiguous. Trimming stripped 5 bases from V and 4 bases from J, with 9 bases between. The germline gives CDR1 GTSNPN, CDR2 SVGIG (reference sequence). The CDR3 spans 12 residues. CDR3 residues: CAWAASGNTIYF. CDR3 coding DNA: TGTGCCTGGGCGGCATCAGGAAACACCATATATTTT.

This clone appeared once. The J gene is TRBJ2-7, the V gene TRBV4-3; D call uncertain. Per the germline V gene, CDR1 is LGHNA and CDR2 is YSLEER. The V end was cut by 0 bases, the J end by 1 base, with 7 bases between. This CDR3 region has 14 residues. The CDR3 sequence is CASSQDPRSYEQYF. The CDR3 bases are TGCGCCAGCAGCCAAGACCCCAGGTCCTACGAGCAGTACTTC.

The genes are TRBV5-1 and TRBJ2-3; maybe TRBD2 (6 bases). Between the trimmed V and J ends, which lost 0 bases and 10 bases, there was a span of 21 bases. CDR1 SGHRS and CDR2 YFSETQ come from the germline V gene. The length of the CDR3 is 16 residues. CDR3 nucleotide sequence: TGCGCCAGCAGCTTGGAGTTTGGGAGGTCAGTGGACTCGCAGTATTTT. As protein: CASSLEFGRSVDSQYF.

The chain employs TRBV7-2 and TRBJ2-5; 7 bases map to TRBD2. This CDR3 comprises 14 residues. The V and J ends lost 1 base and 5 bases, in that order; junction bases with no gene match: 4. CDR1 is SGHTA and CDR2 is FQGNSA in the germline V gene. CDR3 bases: TGTGCCAGCAGCTTAGGGGGGGGAAGTGAGACCCAGTACTTC. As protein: CASSLGGGSETQYF.